A selection of T cell receptor beta chains follows, all from one sample in a study of T-cell memory formation after mild COVID-19. Via MiXCR, TCRdb re-called the 5' RACE reads, giving one row per CDR3 protein. The sample has approximately 500,000 distinct CDR3 sequences; 25% are singletons. The sequenced sample was PBMCs or a T cell subset sorted from them (not recorded which). The source is an adult woman who had mild COVID-19 (a few samples of this study predate the infection). Cell type and time point are not known. Each CDR3 is given with its conserved first and last residue. A D gene is named only where the DNA matches it firmly. Not all rows give a size; the values are once, few, many and, for expanded clones, a class.

V gene,D gene,J gene,clone size,CDR3 length,CDR3 protein,CDR3 DNA
TRBV20-1,TRBD1,TRBJ1-2,few,16,CSASHQRVQGAGGYTF,TGCAGTGCTAGTCACCAACGGGTTCAGGGGGCCGGGGGCTACACCTTC
TRBV4-1,-,TRBJ1-2,-,16,CASSQDSIAGGYGYTF,TGCGCCAGCAGCCAAGATTCAATCGCGGGGGGGTATGGCTACACCTTC
TRBV6-2/TRBV6-3,TRBD1,TRBJ1-6,few,13,CASRGQGNSPLHF,TGTGCCAGCAGGGGACAGGGGAATTCACCCCTCCACTTT
TRBV12-3/TRBV12-4,-,TRBJ1-5,few,13,CASSFDRNQPQHF,TGTGCCAGCAGTTTTGACCGAAATCAGCCCCAGCATTTT
TRBV7-8,TRBD1,TRBJ2-7,-,14,CASSAGTGRYEQYF,TGTGCCAGCAGCGCTGGGACAGGGAGATACGAGCAGTACTTC
TRBV12-3/TRBV12-4,TRBD1,TRBJ2-5,-,12,CASRGDSGDQYF,TGTGCCAGCAGGGGGGACAGTGGGGACCAGTACTTC
TRBV29-1,TRBD1,TRBJ1-1,-,15,CSVEPSSQGSTEAFF,TGCAGCGTCGAACCCTCCTCACAGGGGAGCACTGAAGCTTTCTTT
TRBV3-1,TRBD2,TRBJ2-7,-,17,CASSRPGGANSIYEQYF,TGTGCCAGCAGCCGGCCGGGAGGCGCGAACTCTATTTACGAGCAGTACTTC
TRBV15,TRBD1,TRBJ2-3,-,17,CATSRDRTGGASDTQYF,TGTGCCACCAGCAGAGATAGAACAGGGGGCGCGTCAGATACGCAGTATTTT
TRBV6-2/TRBV6-3,TRBD1,TRBJ2-2,-,15,CATLLDRGNTGELFF,TGTGCCACCCTTCTTGACAGGGGTAACACCGGGGAGCTGTTTTTT
TRBV6-5,TRBD1,TRBJ1-2,-,16,CASSYSIPLRGQGYTF,TGTGCCAGCAGTTACTCGATACCCCTCAGGGGGCAAGGCTACACCTTC
TRBV6-5,TRBD2,TRBJ2-5,-,14,CASRTTGGQETQYF,TGTGCCAGCCGCACAACGGGGGGACAAGAGACCCAGTACTTC
TRBV6-6,-,TRBJ2-5,few,16,CATGSRTGTSSETQYF,TGTGCCACCGGATCCCGAACGGGTACCTCTTCAGAGACCCAGTACTTC
TRBV4-1,-,TRBJ1-2,few,15,CASSQDQGIPYGYTF,TGCGCCAGCAGCCAAGATCAGGGTATACCCTATGGCTACACCTTC
TRBV6-2/TRBV6-3,-,TRBJ1-2,-,15,CASSYSPYVDYGYTF,TGTGCCAGCAGTTACTCCCCCTATGTGGACTATGGCTACACCTTC
TRBV18,-,TRBJ2-5,few,16,CASSPINRRQQETQYF,TGTGCCAGCTCACCAATTAATCGCAGACAGCAAGAGACCCAGTACTTC
TRBV6-5,TRBD2,TRBJ2-5,many,15,CASSFAGGPEETQYF,TGTGCCAGCAGTTTCGCGGGAGGGCCGGAGGAGACCCAGTACTTC
TRBV7-2,-,TRBJ1-5,few,14,CASSLQGGSQPQHF,TGTGCCAGCAGCTTACAGGGAGGTAGTCAGCCCCAGCATTTT
TRBV19,-,TRBJ2-3,-,14,CASSMGAPGDTQYF,TGTGCCAGTAGTATGGGGGCGCCGGGGGATACGCAGTATTTT
TRBV18,-,TRBJ1-5,-,15,CASSPPDVLNQPQHF,TGTGCCAGCTCCCCGCCGGACGTCTTGAATCAGCCCCAGCATTTT
TRBV15,-,TRBJ1-2,-,14,CATSREQGHYGYTF,TGTGCCACCAGCAGAGAACAGGGACACTATGGCTACACCTTC
TRBV7-8,TRBD2,TRBJ2-1,few,16,CASSPRWRERFDEQFF,TGTGCCAGCAGCCCCCGTTGGCGGGAGCGCTTCGATGAGCAGTTCTTC
TRBV20-1,-,TRBJ2-7,-,15,CSARISLRETYEQYF,TGCAGTGCTAGAATATCTCTAAGGGAAACCTACGAGCAGTACTTC
TRBV29-1,TRBD1,TRBJ2-1,-,14,CSVEDRQGAYEQFF,TGCAGCGTTGAAGATCGACAGGGGGCTTATGAGCAGTTCTTC
TRBV24-1,TRBD2,TRBJ2-2,-,15,CATSHRGLRAGELFF,TGTGCCACCAGTCACCGGGGACTAAGGGCGGGGGAGCTGTTTTTT
TRBV10-3,-,TRBJ2-2,few,15,CAISPGTPNTGELFF,TGTGCCATCAGCCCCGGGACACCGAACACCGGGGAGCTGTTTTTT
TRBV12-3/TRBV12-4,TRBD1,TRBJ2-1,few,13,CASSFEQGGEQFF,TGTGCCAGCAGTTTCGAACAGGGGGGTGAGCAGTTCTTC
TRBV5-5,-,TRBJ1-1,few,16,CASSLGPTDPRNEAFF,TGTGCCAGCAGCTTGGGACCAACCGACCCCCGGAATGAAGCTTTCTTT
TRBV3-1,TRBD1,TRBJ1-2,few,15,CASSQVLRDREGYTF,TGTGCCAGCAGCCAAGTCCTCCGGGACAGGGAAGGCTACACCTTC
TRBV20-1,TRBD2,TRBJ2-1,-,14,CSARDYGGSLFQFF,TGCAGTGCTAGAGATTACGGCGGGAGTCTTTTCCAGTTCTTC
TRBV24-1,TRBD1,TRBJ2-5,-,15,CATSGTGTGEETQYF,TGTGCCACCAGTGGTACCGGGACAGGGGAAGAGACCCAGTACTTC
TRBV15,-,TRBJ2-5,few,15,CATSRSTHDKWTQYF,TGTGCCACCAGCAGATCTACCCACGATAAGTGGACCCAGTACTTC